This TCR beta chain was captured by sequencing in a study of T-cell reconstitution after alpha-beta-depleted transplantation in children. Unique molecular identifiers were used in preparing the TCRbeta library. TCRdb processed the PCR reads anew with MiXCR; each CDR3 protein has one entry. Of some 200,000 distinct CDR3 sequences listed, about 9.5% were seen once; the top ten hold about 6.2%. CDR1 is LGHNA and CDR2 is YNFKEQ in the germline V gene. The V end lost 6 bases, the J end lost 6 bases, and 15 bases lay between the germline ends. This CDR3 is 13 amino acids long. This clonotype was seen a handful of times.

The chain combines TRBV4-2 with TRBJ2-7; possible D gene TRBD1, 6 bases. This TCR came from a human donor who donated a stem cell graft to a child with acute lymphoblastic leukemia. The sequencing used PBMCs from the stem cell graft donor, collected from the stem cell graft. The CDR3 loop is CASRENRAGEQYF. The CDR3 DNA follows: TGTGCCAGCAGAGAAAACAGGGCTGGCGAGCAGTACTTC.